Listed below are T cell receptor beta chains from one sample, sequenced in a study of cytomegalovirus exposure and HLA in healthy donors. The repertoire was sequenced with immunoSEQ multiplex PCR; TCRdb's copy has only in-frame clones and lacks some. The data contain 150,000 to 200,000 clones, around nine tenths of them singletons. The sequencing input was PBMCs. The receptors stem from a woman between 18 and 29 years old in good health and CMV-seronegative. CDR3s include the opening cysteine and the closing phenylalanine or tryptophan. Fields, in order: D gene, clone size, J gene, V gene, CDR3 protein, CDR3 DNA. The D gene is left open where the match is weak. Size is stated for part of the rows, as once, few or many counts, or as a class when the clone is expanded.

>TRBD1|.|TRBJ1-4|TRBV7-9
CASSLGPGGNEKLFF
TGTGCCAGCAGCTTAGGCCCAGGGGGGAATGAAAAACTGTTTTTT
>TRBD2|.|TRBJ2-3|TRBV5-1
CASSLWLAGGVADTQYF
TGCGCCAGCAGCTTGTGGCTAGCGGGGGGCGTGGCAGATACGCAGTATTTT
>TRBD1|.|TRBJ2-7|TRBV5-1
CASSLQGAISYEQYF
TGCGCCAGCAGCCTGCAGGGGGCGATTAGCTACGAGCAGTACTTC
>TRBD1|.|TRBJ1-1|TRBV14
CASSQGVRDRVNTEAFF
TGTGCCAGCAGCCAAGGGGTGCGGGACAGGGTGAACACTGAAGCTTTCTTT
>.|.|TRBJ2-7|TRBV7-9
CSSSGGYEQYF
TGTTCCAGCAGTGGGGGGTACGAGCAGTACTTC
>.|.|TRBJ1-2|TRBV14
CASSQDLFDRPSNYGYTF
TGTGCCAGCAGCCAAGATCTCTTTGACAGGCCCTCTAACTATGGCTACACCTTC
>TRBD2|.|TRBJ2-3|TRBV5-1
CASSRTSGATPSTDTQYF
TGCGCCAGCAGCCGGACAAGCGGGGCAACCCCTAGCACAGATACGCAGTATTTT
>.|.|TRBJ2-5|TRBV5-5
CASSTTGIQETQYF
TGTGCCAGCAGCACTACAGGGATTCAAGAGACCCAGTACTTC
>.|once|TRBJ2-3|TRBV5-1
CASSLAGAGDTQYF
TGCGCCAGCAGCTTGGCGGGAGCGGGAGATACGCAGTATTTT
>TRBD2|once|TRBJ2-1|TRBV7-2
CASSSLSRRGEQFF
TGTGCCAGCAGCTCCCTCTCAAGGCGGGGGGAGCAGTTCTTC
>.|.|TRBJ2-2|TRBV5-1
CASSLRGNPSGELFF
TGCGCCAGCAGCTTGAGGGGAAACCCTAGCGGGGAGCTGTTTTTT
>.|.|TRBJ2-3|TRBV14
CASSQGLLDTQYF
TGTGCCAGCAGCCAAGGTCTCTTAGATACGCAGTATTTT
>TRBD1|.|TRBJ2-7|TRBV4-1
CASSPGQGAMEQYF
TGCGCCAGCAGCCCGGGACAGGGGGCTATGGAGCAGTACTTC
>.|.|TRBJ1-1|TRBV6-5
CASSEFDSRTEAFF
TGTGCCAGCAGTGAATTTGACAGCCGAACTGAAGCTTTCTTT
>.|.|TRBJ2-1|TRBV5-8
CASTNEQFF
TGTGCCAGCACGAATGAGCAGTTCTTC
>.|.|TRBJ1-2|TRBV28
CASSLLAHRMEGYTF
TGTGCCAGCAGCTTACTTGCCCACAGGATGGAGGGCTACACCTTC
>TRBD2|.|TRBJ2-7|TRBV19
CASRVGGGDYEQYF
TGTGCCAGTCGCGTGGGCGGGGGGGACTACGAGCAGTACTTC
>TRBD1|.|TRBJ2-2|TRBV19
CASSRQGLTGELFF
TGTGCCAGTAGTCGACAGGGGCTCACCGGGGAGCTGTTTTTT
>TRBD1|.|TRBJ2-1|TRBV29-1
CSVEEGTGRNEQFF
TGCAGCGTTGAAGAAGGGACAGGGAGGAATGAGCAGTTCTTC
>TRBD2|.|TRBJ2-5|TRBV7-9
CASSLRWTSEKRETQYF
TGTGCCAGCAGCCTTAGGTGGACTAGCGAGAAACGGGAGACCCAGTACTTC
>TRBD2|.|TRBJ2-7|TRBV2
CASRGRDGLLNSTF
TGTGCCAGCAGGGGGAGGGACGGCCTCCTGAATAGTACCTTC
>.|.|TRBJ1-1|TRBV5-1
CASRPTENTEAFF
TGCGCCAGCAGACCGACAGAGAACACTGAAGCTTTCTTT
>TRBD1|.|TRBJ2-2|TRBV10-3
CAISPGTGITGELFF
TGTGCCATCAGCCCCGGGACAGGGATCACCGGGGAGCTGTTTTTT
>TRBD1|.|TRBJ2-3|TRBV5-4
CASTPGKGQGWDTQYF
TGTGCCAGCACACCGGGAAAGGGACAGGGGTGGGATACGCAGTATTTT
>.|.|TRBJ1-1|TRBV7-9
CASSPTGPMNTEAFF
TGTGCCAGCAGCCCGACAGGTCCTATGAACACTGAAGCTTTCTTT
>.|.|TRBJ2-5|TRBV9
CASSVDQGRETQYF
TGTGCCAGCAGCGTAGATCAGGGGCGGGAGACCCAGTACTTC
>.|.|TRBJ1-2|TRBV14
CASSQDWTATNYGYTF
TGTGCCAGCAGCCAAGATTGGACAGCAACTAACTATGGCTACACCTTC
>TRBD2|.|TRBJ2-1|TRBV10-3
CAISETSGYNEQFF
TGTGCCATCAGTGAGACTAGCGGTTACAATGAGCAGTTCTTC
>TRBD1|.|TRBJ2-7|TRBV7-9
CASIHGAGQGPSKQYF
TGTGCCAGCATCCACGGGGCGGGACAGGGCCCAAGTAAGCAGTACTTC
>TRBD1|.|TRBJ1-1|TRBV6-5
CASTHRTGQSEAFF
TGTGCCAGCACCCATCGGACAGGGCAATCTGAAGCTTTCTTT
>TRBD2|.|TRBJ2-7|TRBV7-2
CASSVGTSGRGQYF
TGTGCCAGCAGCGTCGGGACTAGCGGGAGGGGGCAGTACTTC
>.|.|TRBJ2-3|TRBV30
CAWSVIVDIWGTDTQYF
TGTGCCTGGAGTGTAATTGTGGACATCTGGGGCACAGATACGCAGTATTTT
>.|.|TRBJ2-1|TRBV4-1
CASSIGDSSVYNEQFF
TGCGCCAGCAGCATCGGGGATAGCAGCGTCTACAATGAGCAGTTCTTC
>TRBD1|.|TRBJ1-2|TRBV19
CASSMTGLGYGYTF
TGTGCCAGTAGTATGACAGGGTTGGGCTATGGCTACACCTTC
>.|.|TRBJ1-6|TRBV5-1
CASSLRAGDSPLHF
TGCGCCAGCAGCTTGCGGGCAGGGGACTCACCCCTCCACTTT
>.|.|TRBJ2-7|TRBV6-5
CASSQMRFSYEQYF
TGTGCCAGCAGTCAGATGAGGTTCTCCTACGAGCAGTACTTC
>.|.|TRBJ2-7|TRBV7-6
CASSQGGGYEQYF
TGTGCCAGCAGCCAAGGAGGCGGCTACGAGCAGTACTTC
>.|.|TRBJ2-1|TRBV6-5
CASSYSNSYNEQFF
TGTGCCAGCAGTTACTCGAACAGCTACAATGAGCAGTTCTTC
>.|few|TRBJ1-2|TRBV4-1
CASSQDWQGGYGYTF
TGCGCCAGCAGCCAAGATTGGCAGGGTGGCTATGGCTACACCTTC
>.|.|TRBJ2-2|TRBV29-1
CSVGTPQNTGELFF
TGCAGCGTCGGGACTCCTCAAAACACCGGGGAGCTGTTTTTT